The present T cell receptor beta chain was sequenced within a study of CD8 T cells in ankylosing spondylitis (dated by TCRdb to 2017 to 2019). Regarding the research as a whole: T cell receptor beta repertoires were profiled in healthy donors and ankylosing spondylitis patients so that disease-linked TCR variants could be found. Peripheral blood was sampled, and synovial fluid was also collected from ankylosing spondylitis patients. In total, the full study cohort was made up of approximately 99 healthy donors and 20 to 25 ankylosing spondylitis patients.

The CDR3 has 12 amino acids, counting the end cysteine and phenylalanine. Just CDR3 DNA is preserved here, 36 bases in frame from base 1. V is pruned by 4 bases and J by 5 bases, leaving 2 bases of the junction without a gene match. CDR1 and CDR2, looked up from the germline V gene (reference sequence), are DFQATT and SNEGSKA. The run used an Illumina HiSeq 2500. Quantitative 5'-RACE with molecular barcodes was the method used to prepare the TCR beta libraries. As for the original processing: To identify disease-linked TCR variants, a new computational method was used, one built on a probabilistic model of VDJ rearrangement. TCRdb reworked the public reads: Q25 trimming with fastp, MiXCR clone assembly, productive beta chains retained. Each record represents a unique CDR3 protein, reported with the most common genes and DNA among its rows. The V and J calls reflect TCRdb's pipeline rather than the authors' work. The sample contains more than 650,000 distinct CDR3 sequences, approximately 12% of them found a single time. The ten biggest clones cover more than 0.5% of the sample.

General findings and caveats noted by the study authors: A CD8+ phenotype was shown by the disease-linked clones, which were found at relatively low frequencies in peripheral blood. Some of the motif variants had been reported before in the synovial fluid and blood of reactive arthritis patients, a finding that suggests common disease-initiation mechanisms. The disease-linked clones were reported as significantly enriched in matched synovial fluid samples from ankylosing spondylitis patients. A TCR beta motif made up of about eight highly homologous amino acid variants appeared to be characteristic of blood from ankylosing spondylitis patients.

This clonotype was counted many times. Its cognate antigen has yet to be identified. No much larger clone is present one base from it, and per-base qualities are unavailable. Here the chain combines TRBV20-1 and TRBJ1-5; 7 junctional bases match TRBD1. Input material: blood, either unsorted or a sorted T cell fraction (not recorded which). This TCR derives from a male donor with ankylosing spondylitis. The CDR3 loop reads CSATGGYQPQHF. The DNA is TGCAGTGCTACAGGGGGTTATCAGCCCCAGCATTTT.